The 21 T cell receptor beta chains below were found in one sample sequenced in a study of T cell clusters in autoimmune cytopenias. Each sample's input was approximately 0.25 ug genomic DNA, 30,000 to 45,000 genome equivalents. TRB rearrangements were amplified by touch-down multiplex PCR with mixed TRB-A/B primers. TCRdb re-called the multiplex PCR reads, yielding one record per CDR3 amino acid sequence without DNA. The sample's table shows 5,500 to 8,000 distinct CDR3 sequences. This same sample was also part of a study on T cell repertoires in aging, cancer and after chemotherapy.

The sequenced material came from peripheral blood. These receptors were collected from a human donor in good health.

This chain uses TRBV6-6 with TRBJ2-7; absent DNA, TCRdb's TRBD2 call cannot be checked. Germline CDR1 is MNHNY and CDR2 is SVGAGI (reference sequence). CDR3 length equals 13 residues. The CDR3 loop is CASTAASGGEQYF.

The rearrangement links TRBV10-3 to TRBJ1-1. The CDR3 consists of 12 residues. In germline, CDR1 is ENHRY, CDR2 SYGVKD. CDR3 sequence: CAISGRNTEAFF.

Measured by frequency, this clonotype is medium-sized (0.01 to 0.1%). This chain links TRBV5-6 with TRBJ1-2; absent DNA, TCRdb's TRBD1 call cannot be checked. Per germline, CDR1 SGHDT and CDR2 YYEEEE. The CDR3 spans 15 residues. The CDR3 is CASSSSLAGIYGYTF. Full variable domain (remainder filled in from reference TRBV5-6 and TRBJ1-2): DAGVTQSPTHLIKTRGQQVTLRCSPKSGHDTVSWYQQALGQGPQFIFQYYEEEERQRGNFPDRFSGHQFPNYSSELNVNALLLGDSALYLCASSSSLAGIYGYTFGSGTRLTVV.

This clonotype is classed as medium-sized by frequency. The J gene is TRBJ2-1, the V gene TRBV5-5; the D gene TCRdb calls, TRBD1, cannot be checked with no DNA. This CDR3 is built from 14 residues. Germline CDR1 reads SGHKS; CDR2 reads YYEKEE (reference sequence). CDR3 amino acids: CASSSRQGWDEQFF.

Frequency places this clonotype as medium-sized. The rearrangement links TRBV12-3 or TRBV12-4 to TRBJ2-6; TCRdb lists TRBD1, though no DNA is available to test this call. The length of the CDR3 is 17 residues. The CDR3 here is CASRLTGTPLEANVLTF.

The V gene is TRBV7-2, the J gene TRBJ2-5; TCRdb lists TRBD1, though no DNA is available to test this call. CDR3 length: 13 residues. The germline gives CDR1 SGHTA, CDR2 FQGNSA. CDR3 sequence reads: CASSLVRGETQYF.

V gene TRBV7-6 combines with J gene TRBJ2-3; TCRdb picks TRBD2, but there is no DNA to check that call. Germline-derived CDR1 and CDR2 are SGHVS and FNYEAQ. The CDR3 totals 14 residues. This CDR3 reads CASSKLVNTDTQYF.

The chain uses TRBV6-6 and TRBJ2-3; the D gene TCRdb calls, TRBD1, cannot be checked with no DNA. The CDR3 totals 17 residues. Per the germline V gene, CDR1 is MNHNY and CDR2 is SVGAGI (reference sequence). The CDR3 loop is CASSYSNRGSSTDTQYF.

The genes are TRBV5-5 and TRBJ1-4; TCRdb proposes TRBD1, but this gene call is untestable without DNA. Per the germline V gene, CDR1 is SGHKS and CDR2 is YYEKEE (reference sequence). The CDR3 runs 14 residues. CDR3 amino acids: CASSLQGLVEKLFF.

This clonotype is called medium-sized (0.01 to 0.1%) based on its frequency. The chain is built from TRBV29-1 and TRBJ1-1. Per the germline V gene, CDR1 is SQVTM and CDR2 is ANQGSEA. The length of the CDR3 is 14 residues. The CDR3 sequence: CSVSGSRQLVEAFF.

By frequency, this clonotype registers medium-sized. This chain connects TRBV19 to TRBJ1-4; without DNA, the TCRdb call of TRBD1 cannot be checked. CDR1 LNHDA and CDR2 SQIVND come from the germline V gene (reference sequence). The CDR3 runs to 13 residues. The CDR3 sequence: CASSTGQDEKLFF.

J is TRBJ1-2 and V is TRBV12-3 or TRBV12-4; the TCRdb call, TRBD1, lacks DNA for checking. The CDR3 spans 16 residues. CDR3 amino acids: CASRLALRKQGGGYTF.

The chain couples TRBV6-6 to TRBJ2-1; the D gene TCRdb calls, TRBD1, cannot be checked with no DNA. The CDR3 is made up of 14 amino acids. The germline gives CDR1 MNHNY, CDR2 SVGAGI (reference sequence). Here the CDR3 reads CASLIGGASNEQFF.

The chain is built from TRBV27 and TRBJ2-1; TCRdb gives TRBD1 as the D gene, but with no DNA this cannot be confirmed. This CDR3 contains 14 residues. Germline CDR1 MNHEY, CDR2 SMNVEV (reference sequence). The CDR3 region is CASSLYQGAVEQFF.

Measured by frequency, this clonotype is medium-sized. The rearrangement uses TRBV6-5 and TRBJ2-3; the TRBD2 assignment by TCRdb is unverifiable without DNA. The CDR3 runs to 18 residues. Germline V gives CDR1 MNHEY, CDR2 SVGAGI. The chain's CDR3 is CASSGSGTSGGAPDTQYF.

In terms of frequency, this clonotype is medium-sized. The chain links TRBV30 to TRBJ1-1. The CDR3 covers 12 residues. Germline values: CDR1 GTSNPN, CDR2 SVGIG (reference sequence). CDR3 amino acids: CAWKRANTEAFF.

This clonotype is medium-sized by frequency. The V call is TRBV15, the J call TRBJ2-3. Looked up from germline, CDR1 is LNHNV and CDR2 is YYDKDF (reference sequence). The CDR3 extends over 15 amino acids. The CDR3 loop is CATSRTSGGTDTQYF.

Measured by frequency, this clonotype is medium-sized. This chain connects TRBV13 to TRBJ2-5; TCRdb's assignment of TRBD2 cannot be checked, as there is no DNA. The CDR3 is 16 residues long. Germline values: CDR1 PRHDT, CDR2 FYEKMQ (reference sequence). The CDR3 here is CASSLGGRDGQETQYF.

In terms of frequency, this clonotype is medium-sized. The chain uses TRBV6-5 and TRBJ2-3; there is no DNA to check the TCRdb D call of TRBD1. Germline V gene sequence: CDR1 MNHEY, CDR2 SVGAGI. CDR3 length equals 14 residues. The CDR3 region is CASKVEGAADTQYF.

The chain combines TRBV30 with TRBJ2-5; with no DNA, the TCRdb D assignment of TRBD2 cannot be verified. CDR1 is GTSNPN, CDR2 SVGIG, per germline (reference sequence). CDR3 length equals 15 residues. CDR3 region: CAWSELAGSRETQYF.

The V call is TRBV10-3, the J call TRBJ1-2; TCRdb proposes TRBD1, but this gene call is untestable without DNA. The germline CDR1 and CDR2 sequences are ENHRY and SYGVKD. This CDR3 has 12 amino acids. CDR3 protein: CAIQQGIYGYTF.